This entry features one TCR beta chain sequence. The antigen this receptor binds is unknown. Base qualities are missing; no much larger clone stands one base away. The germline V gene yields SGHNT for CDR1 and YENEEA for CDR2. CDR3 length: 13 amino acids, cysteine to phenylalanine. Only CDR3 DNA is held: 39 bases, read in frame from base 1. Deletion took 5 bases off V and 3 bases off J, with a span of 10 bases between the germline ends. The entry originates in a study of T-cell reconstitution after alpha-beta-depleted transplantation in children (dated by TCRdb to about 2016). Looking at the study overall: T-cell immune reconstitution after TCRalphabeta/CD19-depleted allogeneic hematopoietic cell transplantation in children was quantitatively tracked in the study by means of TCR repertoire profiling.

Libraries came from PCR. The instrument was an Illumina HiSeq 2500. To normalize quantification of the TCRbeta repertoire, the TCR libraries were built with molecular barcoding that relied on unique molecular identifiers. TCRdb redid the processing of the public reads, applying fastp at Q25 and MiXCR, and retained in-frame beta chains. Here each entry gathers all rows of one CDR3 protein and keeps the most common genes and DNA. A total of around 200,000 distinct CDR3 sequences appear in this sample, under 9.5% of them only once. The top ten constitute 6.2% of the sample. This chain is built from TRBV11-3 and TRBJ1-1, with no confident D gene call. This clonotype was sampled from a human donor who donated a stem cell graft to a child with acute lymphoblastic leukemia. The input for sequencing was PBMCs from the stem cell graft donor, taken from the stem cell graft. The DNA reads TGTGCCAGCAGCCCAGCGTGGGACACTGAAGCTTTCTTT. Its protein product is CASSPAWDTEAFF.